This T cell receptor beta chain was captured in a study of blood T cell repertoires in COVID-19. Study-wide context: The United States, Italy and Spain supplied acute and convalescent COVID-19 samples. T cells, B-cell-depleted T cells, or PBMCs provided the cDNA or gDNA that served as material.

Study processing details: Estimation of nucleated cell counts relied on the amplification of reference gene primers. This table comes from immunoSEQ multiplex PCR, and its TCRdb copy is limited to in-frame clones, with some not included. V, J and clone size are those of that table, while D and trimming were read from the DNA. The data show some 700,000 clones, with around 90% seen just once and over 0.2% held by the top ten. CDR3 size: 16 residues. V lost 4 bases to trimming and J lost 5 bases; unmatched junction nucleotides: 10. The germline gives CDR1 SGHRS, CDR2 YFSETQ. The chain is built from TRBV5-1 and TRBJ2-2; TRBD1 matches at 8 bases. The sequence was collected from a woman aged 18-30 years with acute or convalescent COVID-19. Specimen: peripheral blood. CDR3 nucleotide sequence: TGCGCCAGCAGCGGGGAAGGGACAGGACTAACCGGGGAGCTGTTTTTT. Its translation: CASSGEGTGLTGELFF.